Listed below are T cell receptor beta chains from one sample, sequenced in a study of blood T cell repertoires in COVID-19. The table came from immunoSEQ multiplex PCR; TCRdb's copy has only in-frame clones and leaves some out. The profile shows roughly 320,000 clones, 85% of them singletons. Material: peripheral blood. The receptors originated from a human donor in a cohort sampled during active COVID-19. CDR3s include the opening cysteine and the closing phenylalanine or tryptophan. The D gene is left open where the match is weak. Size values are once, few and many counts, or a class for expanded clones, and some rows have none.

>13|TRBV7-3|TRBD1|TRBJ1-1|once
TGTGCCAGCAGCTCCGGGACAGACACTGAAGCTTTCTTT
CASSSGTDTEAFF
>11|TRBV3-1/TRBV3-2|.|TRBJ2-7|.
TGTGCCAGCAGCCCGGGGTTCGAGCAGTACTTC
CASSPGFEQYF
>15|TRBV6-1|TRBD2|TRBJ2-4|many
TGTGCCAGCAGTGAAGGCGGGGGGGGTAAAAACATTCAGTACTTC
CASSEGGGGKNIQYF
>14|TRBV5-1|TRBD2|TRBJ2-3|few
TGCGCCAGCAGCGGACTAGCGGGGCGGGATACGCAGTATTTT
CASSGLAGRDTQYF
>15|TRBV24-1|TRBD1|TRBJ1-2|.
TGTGCCACCAGTGATCATACGACAGGGAACTATGGCTACACCTTC
CATSDHTTGNYGYTF
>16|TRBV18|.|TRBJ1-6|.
TGTGCCAGCTCACCAAACGCACAGGGTGGTAGTTCACCCCTCCACTTT
CASSPNAQGGSSPLHF
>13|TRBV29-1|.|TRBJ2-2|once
TGCAGCGTTGGGCAAGTTAACACCGGGGAGCTGTTTTTT
CSVGQVNTGELFF
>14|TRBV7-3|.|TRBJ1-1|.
TGTGCCAGCAGCTTAAATTGGGCAGACACTGAAGCTTTCTTT
CASSLNWADTEAFF
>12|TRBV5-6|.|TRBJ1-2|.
TGTGCCAGCAGCTTGACAGCCTATGGCTACACCTTC
CASSLTAYGYTF
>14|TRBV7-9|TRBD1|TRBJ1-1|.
TGTGCCAGCAGCTTACAGGGGGTGGACACTGAAGCTTTCTTT
CASSLQGVDTEAFF
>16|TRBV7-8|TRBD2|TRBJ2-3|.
TGTGCCAGCAGCTTAAGGCTAGCGGGGGCCTTAGATACGCAGTATTTT
CASSLRLAGALDTQYF
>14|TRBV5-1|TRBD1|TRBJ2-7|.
TGCGCCAGCAGCCCCCGGGACAGGGGATACGAGCAGTACTTC
CASSPRDRGYEQYF
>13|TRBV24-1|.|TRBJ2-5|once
TGTGCCACCAGTGGCGGAGTAAGAGAGACCCAGTACTTC
CATSGGVRETQYF
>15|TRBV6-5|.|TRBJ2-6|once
TGTGCCAGCAGGCTTTCCTACTCTGGGGCCAACGTCCTGACTTTC
CASRLSYSGANVLTF
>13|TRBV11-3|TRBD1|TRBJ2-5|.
TGTGCCAGCAGCGGACAGGGGTGGGAGACCCAGTACTTC
CASSGQGWETQYF
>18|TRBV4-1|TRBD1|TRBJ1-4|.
TGCGCCAGCAGCCAAAGGGACAGGGCGAAAACAACTAATGAAAAACTGTTTTTT
CASSQRDRAKTTNEKLFF
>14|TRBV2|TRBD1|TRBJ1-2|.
TGTGCCAGCAGTGAGGACAGGGGCCCGGATGGCTACACCTTC
CASSEDRGPDGYTF
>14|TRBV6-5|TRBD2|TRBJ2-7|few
TGTGCCAGCAGTTATACGGGGGGAACCTACGAGCAGTACTTC
CASSYTGGTYEQYF
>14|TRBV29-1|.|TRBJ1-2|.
TGCAGCGCGGGCTACAGGGATCGTCCGTATGGCTACACCTTC
CSAGYRDRPYGYTF
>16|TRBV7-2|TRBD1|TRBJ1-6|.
TGTGCCAGCAGCCCACTGGACAGGGGTTCGGGGTCACCCCTCCACTTT
CASSPLDRGSGSPLHF
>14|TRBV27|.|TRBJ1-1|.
TGTGCCAGCACCACCCTCCAGGGATACACTGAAGCTTTCTTT
CASTTLQGYTEAFF
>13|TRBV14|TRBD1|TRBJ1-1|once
TGTGCCAGCAGGCACAGGGGGCGGATTGAAGCTTTCTTT
CASRHRGRIEAFF
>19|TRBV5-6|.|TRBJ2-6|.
TGTGCCAGCAGCCCGGATCCGGGGTGGGGAGGCTCTGGGGCCAACGTCCTGACTTTC
CASSPDPGWGGSGANVLTF
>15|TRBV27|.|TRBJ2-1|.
TGTGCCAGCAGTTTATCCGGGAGCTCCTACAATGAGCAGTTCTTC
CASSLSGSSYNEQFF
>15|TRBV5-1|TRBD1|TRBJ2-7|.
TGCGCCAGCAGCTCGGGACAGGGGAGAATCCACGAGCAGTACTTC
CASSSGQGRIHEQYF
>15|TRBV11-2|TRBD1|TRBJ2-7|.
TGTGCCAGCAGCTTAGAAGGGACAGGCTCCTACGAGCAGTACTTC
CASSLEGTGSYEQYF
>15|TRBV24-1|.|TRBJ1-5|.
TGTGCCACCAGTGAACAGGGTAGTTTGGGTCAGCCCCAGCATTTT
CATSEQGSLGQPQHF
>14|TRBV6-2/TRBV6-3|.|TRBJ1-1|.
TGTGCCAGCAGTTACGTTTCAGGGCGAACTGAAGCTTTCTTT
CASSYVSGRTEAFF
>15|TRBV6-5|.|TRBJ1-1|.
TGTGCCAGCAGTTACGGAGCGATCCAAAACACTGAAGCTTTCTTT
CASSYGAIQNTEAFF
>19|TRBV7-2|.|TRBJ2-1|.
TGTGCCAGCAGCTTAATGGAAGGATCAGGGTCGGTGTGGAACAATGAGCAGTTCTTC
CASSLMEGSGSVWNNEQFF
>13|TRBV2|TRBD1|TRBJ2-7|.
TGTGCCAGCAGCGGGACAGGGTTTAACGAGCAGTACTTC
CASSGTGFNEQYF
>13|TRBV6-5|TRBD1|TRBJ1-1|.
TGTGCCAGCAGCGACAGGGTTTGGGGCGAAGCTTTCTTT
CASSDRVWGEAFF
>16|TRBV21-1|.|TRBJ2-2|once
TGTGCCAGCAGCATCTCCGGGACATATAACACCGGGGAGCTGTTTTTT
CASSISGTYNTGELFF
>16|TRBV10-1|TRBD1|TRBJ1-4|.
TGCGCCAGCACACAGGGGGCGAGGATCTTTAATGAAAAACTGTTTTTT
CASTQGARIFNEKLFF
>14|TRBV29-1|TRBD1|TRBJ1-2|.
TGCAGCGTTGTGGCCCAGGGGGCAAACTATGGCTACACCTTC
CSVVAQGANYGYTF